The T cell receptor beta chain described here comes from a study of cytomegalovirus exposure and HLA in healthy donors. The CDR3 is made up of 13 amino acids. The junction had 5 bases not matched to a gene; V was cut back by 5 bases and J by 5 bases. Germline V gene data show CDR1 as GTSNPN and CDR2 as SVGIG (reference sequence). The PCR made use of 60 Vbeta and 13 Jbeta primers. Sequencing was performed with immunoSEQ multiplex PCR; in TCRdb, only in-frame clones are kept and a portion is missing. Seen here are under 150,000 clones, roughly four fifths observed once, and the top ten hold about 1.7%.

The sample consisted of PBMCs. V is TRBV30 and J is TRBJ1-4, with 7 bases fitting TRBD1. The TCR originated in a woman between 45 and 60 years old in good health and CMV-seronegative. The CDR3 sequence: CAWETGKNEKLFF. CDR3 sequence (DNA): TGTGCCTGGGAGACAGGGAAAAATGAAAAACTGTTTTTT.